Each of the 18 T cell receptor beta chains below was sequenced from the same sample in a study of blood T cell repertoires in COVID-19. TCRdb keeps only in-frame clones here, not all; method: immunoSEQ multiplex PCR. The sample records about 250,000 clones, about 80% being singletons. Sequenced material: peripheral blood. All receptors come from a man of 80 years or more with acute or convalescent COVID-19.

This sequence joins TRBV11-2 and TRBJ2-7, with TRBD1 as a possible D gene (6 bases). The CDR3 is 12 residues long. Germline V lookup: CDR1 SGHAT, CDR2 FQNNGV. V lost 5 bases and J 5 bases, leaving 10 bases between the germline ends. The CDR3, as DNA: TGTGCCAGCAGCCGACAGGCGAACGAGCAGTACTTC. This sequence encodes CASSRQANEQYF.

The rearrangement links TRBV2 to TRBJ2-1; possible D gene TRBD1, 6 bases. Germline V lookup: CDR1 SNHLY, CDR2 FYNNEI. V was trimmed by 0 bases and J by 16 bases, leaving 37 bases between them. The CDR3 loop spans 20 amino acids. The CDR3 sequence is CASSEAPSRGFLTMSRFLFF. CDR3 DNA sequence: TGTGCCAGCAGTGAAGCGCCCTCCAGGGGTTTCCTTACAATGAGCAGGTTTCTATTCTTC.

Note on this clone: A junction end diverges from the germline sequence, so it may reflect a read error. In the same sample, other DNA sequences code for this CDR3. CDR3 region: CASSWSRLAGHTGELFF. The CDR3 DNA reads TGTGCCAGCAGCTGGAGTAGGCTAGCGGGGCACACTGGGGAGCTGTTTTTT. The chain combines TRBV11-2 with TRBJ2-2, with TRBD2 matching 9 bases. The CDR3 consists of 17 residues. In germline, CDR1 is SGHAT, CDR2 FQNNGV.

This clone turned up a few times. The chain recombines TRBV3-1 (or the pseudogene TRBV3-2) with TRBJ2-7; 9 nucleotides match TRBD1. CDR3 length equals 15 residues. The trim removed 4 bases at V and 7 bases at J, leaving 11 bases unmatched. Germline V gene lookup returns CDR1 LGHDT and CDR2 YNNKEL (reference sequence). In DNA, the CDR3 is TGTGCCAGCAGCCCGATTCCGGGACAGGGAAAAGAGCAGTACTTC. It yields the protein CASSPIPGQGKEQYF.

The chain joins TRBV15 to TRBJ1-5; tentatively, D is TRBD1 (5 bases). Looked up from germline, CDR1 is LNHNV and CDR2 is YYDKDF (reference sequence). Trimming cost V 0 bases and J 5 bases, with 5 bases left between them. The CDR3 spans 13 residues. DNA of the CDR3: TGTGCCACCAGCAGAGAAGGGGATCAGCCCCAGCATTTT. Encoded protein: CATSREGDQPQHF.

This chain uses TRBV7-2 with TRBJ2-2; 9 nucleotides line up with TRBD2. V gave up 4 bases and J gave up 3 bases; unmatched junction bases: 9. CDR1 is SGHTA and CDR2 is FQGNSA in the germline V gene. The CDR3 contains 17 residues. The CDR3 is CASSSGPGLAYTGELFF. In DNA form, the CDR3 reads TGTGCCAGCAGCTCTGGACCGGGACTAGCTTACACCGGGGAGCTGTTTTTT.

The chain carries TRBV6-5 and TRBJ2-3; D may be TRBD2 (5 bases). The CDR3 is 13 residues long. CDR1 and CDR2 from the germline V gene are MNHEY and SVGAGI. V lost 11 bases and J lost 4, with 16 bases in between. The CDR3 DNA sequence: TGTGCCGAGGGATCGGCACGTGCAGATACGCAGTATTTT. It translates to CAEGSARADTQYF.

This clone has a single count. The chain couples TRBV6-5 to TRBJ2-7, with 10 positions matching TRBD1. This CDR3 is built from 14 residues. V gave up 6 bases and J gave up 7 bases; unmatched junction bases: 9. Per the germline V gene, CDR1 is MNHEY and CDR2 is SVGAGI. The CDR3 DNA reads as TGTGCCAGCAGAGACAGGGGGCGTGTTGTAGAGCAGTACTTC. Residues: CASRDRGRVVEQYF.

The chain couples TRBV28 to TRBJ2-7; 8 nucleotides line up with TRBD1. Losses at the gene ends were 4 bases for V and 4 bases for J; bases not matched to a gene: 9. This CDR3 is 15 amino acids long. Looked up from germline, CDR1 is MDHEN and CDR2 is SYDVKM. CDR3 sequence: CASSSGQGKGYEQYF. In DNA, the CDR3 is TGTGCCAGCAGTTCTGGACAGGGTAAGGGATACGAGCAGTACTTC. The complete variable domain, with remaining parts taken from reference TRBV28 and TRBJ2-7, reads DVKVTQSSRYLVKRTGEKVFLECVQDMDHENMFWYRQDPGLGLRLIYFSYDVKMKEKGDIPEGYSVSREKKERFSLILESASTNQTSMYLCASSSGQGKGYEQYFGPGTRLTVT.

The chain uses TRBV6-2 or TRBV6-3 and TRBJ1-5; 7 bases map to TRBD1. Germline CDR1 MNHEY, CDR2 SVGEGT. This CDR3 is built from 16 residues. V shed 4 bases and J 0 bases; nucleotides not matched to a gene: 6. CDR3 amino acids: CASSLPWDSSNQPQHF. The CDR3 DNA reads TGTGCCAGCAGTTTGCCTTGGGACAGTAGCAATCAGCCCCAGCATTTT.

The chain recombines TRBV10-2 with TRBJ2-7, with TRBD1 identical over 12 bases. CDR1 and CDR2 from the germline V gene are WSHSY and SAAADI. V shed 0 bases, J shed 6 bases, and the junction held 3 bases outside the gene matches. This CDR3 is built from 15 residues. The CDR3 bases are TGCGCCAGCAGTGAGTCGGGACAGGGGGCTGGCGAGCAGTACTTC. This encodes CASSESGQGAGEQYF.

The gene calls are TRBV30 and TRBJ2-7, with D possibly being TRBD1 (5 bases). Trimming left V 7 bases short and J 2 bases short, with 15 bases between. The CDR3 has 13 residues. The germline CDR1 and CDR2 sequences are GTSNPN and SVGIG (reference sequence). In DNA form, the CDR3 reads TGTGCCTCAACCTTCAGGGCCACCTACGAGCAGTACTTC. This translates into CASTFRATYEQYF.

The CDR3 sequence: CSASAGGMEPQHF. The CDR3 DNA sequence: TGCAGTGCTAGTGCGGGGGGCATGGAGCCCCAGCATTTT. The V gene is TRBV20-1, the J gene TRBJ1-5; D is possibly TRBD1 (6 bases). CDR1 and CDR2 (germline): DFQATT, SNEGSKA (reference sequence). The V gene lost 3 bases and the J gene lost 8 bases, with 14 bases spanning the gap. CDR3 size: 13 residues.

This chain links TRBV15 with TRBJ1-2, with D unresolved. V was trimmed by 0 bases and J by 4 bases, leaving 3 bases between them. CDR1 LNHNV and CDR2 YYDKDF come from the germline V gene (reference sequence). The CDR3 extends over 12 amino acids. The CDR3 region is CATSRDGYGYTF. As DNA, the CDR3 is TGTGCCACCAGCAGAGACGGCTATGGCTACACCTTC.

The chain combines TRBV2 with TRBJ1-1, with a weak D call TRBD1 (5 bases). Trimming left V 7 bases short and J 1 base short, with 16 bases between. The CDR3 extends over 15 amino acids. Looked up from germline, CDR1 is SNHLY and CDR2 is FYNNEI. CDR3 amino acids: CASTLMDTRNTEAFF. DNA of the CDR3: TGTGCCAGCACCCTGATGGACACCCGGAACACTGAAGCTTTCTTT.

CDR3: CASSSRTGPQHDQPQHF. The CDR3 coding sequence is TGTGCCAGCAGCTCCCGGACTGGCCCCCAGCACGATCAGCCCCAGCATTTT. The rearrangement uses TRBV7-9 and TRBJ1-5; no clear D gene. V lost 4 bases and J lost 5, with 21 bases in between. Germline values: CDR1 SEHNR, CDR2 FQNEAQ (reference sequence). The CDR3 runs 17 residues.

The J gene is TRBJ2-7, the V gene TRBV28, with D perhaps matching TRBD2 (6 bases). The CDR3 has 11 residues. Germline values: CDR1 MDHEN, CDR2 SYDVKM. Trimming removed 8 bases at V and 4 bases at J, with 9 bases between. The CDR3 DNA sequence: TGTGCCAGCCTTGCGGGGTACGAGCAGTACTTC. It encodes CASLAGYEQYF.

This chain links TRBV21-1 with TRBJ2-2; the listed D gene, TRBD1, was not tested against the DNA. TRBV21-1 is reported as a pseudogene. The CDR3 contains 14 residues. CDR3 sequence: CASSQTGDGGELFF. For the CDR3, the DNA is TGTGCCAGCAGCCAGACAGGGGACGGCGGGGAGCTGTTTTTT.